The 6 T cell receptor beta chains below come from one sample, sequenced in a study of early T cells in non-severe SARS-CoV-2 infection. TCRdb reprocessed the 5' RACE reads with MiXCR, giving one entry per CDR3 protein. The sample contains approximately 74,000 distinct CDR3 sequences, 11% to 15% of which appear only once. Sequenced material: whole blood. The source is an adult who was a healthcare worker with PCR-confirmed SARS-CoV-2 infection or an uninfected control (not recorded which).

V and J are TRBV30 and TRBJ2-6; TRBD1 is a possible D gene (5 bases). The germline V gene has CDR1 GTSNPN and CDR2 SVGIG (reference sequence). The CDR3 consists of 14 residues. V shed 4 bases and J shed 0 bases, with 7 bases lying between them. As DNA, the CDR3 is TGTGCCTGGATTACAGGCTCTGGGGCCAACGTCCTGACTTTC. It specifies CAWITGSGANVLTF.

To note about this clonotype: One junction end does not reproduce the germline sequence, and a read error may be involved. The CDR3 region has the DNA TGTCCCAGCAGCGCCTCAGGGGGCGCGGAGGCTTTCTTT. It yields the protein CPSSASGGAEAFF. This chain links TRBV7-3 with TRBJ1-1, with TRBD1 matching 8 bases. Germline values: CDR1 SGHTA, CDR2 FQGTGA. The CDR3 contains 13 residues.

This clonotype appeared a few times. The CDR3 region is CASSLTSYNSPLHF. The CDR3 DNA is TGTGCCAGCAGCTTAACCTCCTATAATTCACCCCTCCACTTT. The rearrangement links TRBV7-2 to TRBJ1-6; D call uncertain. Trimming took off 2 bases at V and 0 bases at J, with 2 bases between the two ends. This CDR3 contains 14 residues. Germline lookup yields CDR1 SGHTA and CDR2 FQGNSA.

This clonotype was counted ten times or more. The rearrangement uses TRBV29-1 and TRBJ2-1; a possible D gene is TRBD2 (6 bases). The CDR3 length is 14 residues. V was pared by 3 bases and J by 2 bases, with 11 bases between. Germline V gives CDR1 SQVTM, CDR2 ANQGSEA. The CDR3 spells CSVDWRGAYNEQFF. In DNA form, the CDR3 reads TGCAGCGTTGATTGGAGGGGCGCCTACAATGAGCAGTTCTTC.

This clonotype was observed a handful of times. The chain combines TRBV4-2 with TRBJ2-3; D is undetermined. Germline V lookup: CDR1 LGHNA, CDR2 YNFKEQ. The CDR3 is 14 amino acids. V was clipped by 2 bases and J by 6 bases, with 12 bases between them. CDR3: CASSQRFQSDTQYF. The CDR3 DNA is TGTGCCAGCAGCCAAAGGTTCCAGTCGGATACGCAGTATTTT.

In its sample, this clonotype was seen a few times. V gene TRBV18 combines with J gene TRBJ1-2; a weak D match, TRBD1 (6 bases). This CDR3 comprises 14 residues. The V and J ends lost 1 base and 4 bases respectively, with 10 bases between them. CDR1 and CDR2 (germline): KGHSH, LQKENI. This CDR3 reads CASSPQDSSYGYTF. The CDR3 region has the DNA TGTGCCAGCTCACCACAGGACAGTAGCTATGGCTACACCTTC.